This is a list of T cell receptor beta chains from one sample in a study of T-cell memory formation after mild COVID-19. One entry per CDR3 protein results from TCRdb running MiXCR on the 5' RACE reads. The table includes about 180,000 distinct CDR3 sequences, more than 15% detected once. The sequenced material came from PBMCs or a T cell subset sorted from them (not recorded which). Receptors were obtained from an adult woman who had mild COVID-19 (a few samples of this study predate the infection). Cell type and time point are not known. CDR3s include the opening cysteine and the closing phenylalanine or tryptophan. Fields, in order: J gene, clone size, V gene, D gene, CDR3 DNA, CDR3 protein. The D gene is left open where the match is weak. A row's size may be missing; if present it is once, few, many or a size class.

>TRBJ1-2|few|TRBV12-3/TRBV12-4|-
TGTGCCAGCAGTTTCTCAGGGGTTTCGAGCTATGGCTACACCTTC
CASSFSGVSSYGYTF
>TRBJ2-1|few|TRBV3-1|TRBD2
TGTGCCAGCCGACTAGCGGTCCTTGGTGAGCAGTTCTTC
CASRLAVLGEQFF
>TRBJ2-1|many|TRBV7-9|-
TGTGCCAGCAGCCTCATTAGGGACCCCTACAATGAGCAGTTCTTC
CASSLIRDPYNEQFF
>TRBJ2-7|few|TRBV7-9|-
TGTGCCAGCAGCGGAGAGGTCGACAGTGGGAGCTACGAGCAGTACTTC
CASSGEVDSGSYEQYF
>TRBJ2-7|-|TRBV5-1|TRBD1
TGCGCCAACAGCGCCACGACAGGGGCTGACGAGCAGTACTTC
CANSATTGADEQYF
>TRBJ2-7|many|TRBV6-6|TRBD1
TGTGCCAGCAGTCACGCTGCTGGGACAGGGGCCTACGAGCAGTACTTC
CASSHAAGTGAYEQYF
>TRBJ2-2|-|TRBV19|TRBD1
TGTGCCAGTCATGGACAGGGACCTACCGGGGAGCTGTTTTTT
CASHGQGPTGELFF
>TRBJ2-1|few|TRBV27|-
TGTGCCAGCAGCGGCTCCATGCGCAATGAGCAGTTCTTC
CASSGSMRNEQFF
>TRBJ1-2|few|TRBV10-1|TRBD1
TGCGCCAGCAGTGCCCGCCGGGACAGGACCTATGGCTACACCTTC
CASSARRDRTYGYTF
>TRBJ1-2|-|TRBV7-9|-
TGTGCCAGCAGGACGAGCGAGGGAGCCTATGGCTACACCTTC
CASRTSEGAYGYTF
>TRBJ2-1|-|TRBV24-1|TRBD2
TGTGCCACCAGTGATTGGACTAGCGGGACTCTCTACAATGAGCAGTTCTTC
CATSDWTSGTLYNEQFF
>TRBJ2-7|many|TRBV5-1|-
TGCGCCAGCAGCCGGACTACCCCTAGGCCTACGGATGAGCAGTACTTC
CASSRTTPRPTDEQYF
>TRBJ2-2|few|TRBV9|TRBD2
TGTGCCAGCAGCGTATCCGTCGGGGGGAGGGGCACCGGGGAGCTGTTTTTT
CASSVSVGGRGTGELFF